The 28 T cell receptor beta chains presented below share a single source sample, sequenced in a study of cytomegalovirus exposure and HLA in healthy donors. The primer mix had 60 Vbeta and 13 Jbeta primers. TCRdb's copy holds only in-frame clones and misses some; the assay was immunoSEQ multiplex PCR. The data show 110,000 to 150,000 clones, 70% seen once. What was sequenced was PBMCs. The receptors were sampled from a woman in her sixties in good health and CMV-seropositive.

This chain links TRBV11-2 with TRBJ1-2, with 7 bases that match TRBD1. Germline V gene lookup returns CDR1 SGHAT and CDR2 FQNNGV. J was trimmed by 4 bases and V by 7 bases; bases with no gene match: 9. The CDR3 extends over 14 amino acids. The CDR3, as DNA: TGTGCCAGCAACTCCATCAGGGGGATCTATGGCTACACCTTC. Its translation is CASNSIRGIYGYTF.

The genes are TRBV19 and TRBJ2-6; D perhaps matches TRBD1 (6 bases). Germline CDR1 and CDR2: LNHDA and SQIVND (reference sequence). The V end lost 5 bases, the J end lost 4 bases, and 12 bases lay between the germline ends. This CDR3 spans 15 amino acids. The CDR3 loop reads CASSSTGLGANVLTF. For the CDR3, the DNA is TGTGCCAGTAGTTCGACAGGTCTGGGGGCCAACGTCCTGACTTTC.

The chain carries TRBV15 and TRBJ1-2, with a possible D match to TRBD1 (6 bases). This CDR3 is 14 amino acids long. Trimming shortened V by 0 bases and J by 4 bases, and 9 bases separated the two germline ends. The germline V gene has CDR1 LNHNV and CDR2 YYDKDF (reference sequence). In nucleotides, the CDR3 is TGTGCCACCAGCAGAGAGGGGGCTTCCTATGGCTACACCTTC. This translates into CATSREGASYGYTF.

This chain uses TRBV30 with TRBJ1-2; TRBD1 agrees at 7 bases. The CDR3 length is 13 residues. CDR1 is GTSNPN and CDR2 is SVGIG in the germline V gene (reference sequence). V was clipped by 2 bases and J by 6 bases; unmatched bases: 6. This CDR3 reads CAWSKGGNNGYTF. In nucleotides, the CDR3 is TGTGCCTGGAGTAAAGGGGGCAATAATGGCTACACCTTC.

This clone was counted only a few times. The junction and the germline gene differ at one end; a read error may be behind it. The chain uses TRBV4-1 and TRBJ1-4, with 7 positions matching TRBD1. In germline, CDR1 is MGHRA, CDR2 YSYEKL. The CDR3 spans 15 residues. CDR3 region: CASSQGGISNEKLFF. Written as DNA, the CDR3 is TGTGCCAGCAGCCAAGGGGGCATCTCGAATGAAAAACTGTTTTTT.

This clone was observed a few times. The chain carries TRBV7-9 and TRBJ1-2, with 9 bases that match TRBD1. With 5 bases clipped from V and 2 bases from J, the junction kept 6 bases outside the gene matches. The length of the CDR3 is 15 residues. From germline, CDR1 is SEHNR and CDR2 FQNEAQ (reference sequence). In DNA, the CDR3 is TGTGCCAGCAGCCCGGGGGACAGGGTAAACTATGGCTACACCTTC. This translates into CASSPGDRVNYGYTF.

The table lists this clone with a few counts. This chain joins TRBV5-1 and TRBJ1-1; 7 nucleotides line up with TRBD1. The germline V gene has CDR1 SGHRS and CDR2 YFSETQ. V shed 4 bases and J 4 bases; nucleotides not matched to a gene: 7. This CDR3 region has 14 residues. The CDR3 here is CASSPPTGATEAFF. CDR3 DNA sequence: TGCGCCAGCAGCCCGCCAACAGGGGCCACTGAAGCTTTCTTT.

This clone was recorded only once. The genes are TRBV30 and TRBJ2-1; D might be TRBD2 (5 bases). CDR3 length: 16 residues. Germline lookup yields CDR1 GTSNPN and CDR2 SVGIG (reference sequence). V lost 1 base and J 3 bases, leaving 16 bases between the germline ends. CDR3 coding DNA: TGTGCCTGGAGTGGTGGAGCGGCGACTAACTACAATGAGCAGTTCTTC. Protein: CAWSGGAATNYNEQFF.

The table lists this clone with a few counts. V is TRBV11-2 and J is TRBJ1-4, with TRBD1 as a possible D gene (6 bases). This CDR3 spans 15 amino acids. Per the germline V gene, CDR1 is SGHAT and CDR2 is FQNNGV. V gave up 1 base and J gave up 4 bases, with 10 bases separating them. In DNA form, the CDR3 reads TGTGCCAGCAGCTTAGGACAGGCGTATAATGAAAAACTGTTTTTT. As protein: CASSLGQAYNEKLFF.

The sample holds one count of this clone. The J gene is TRBJ1-2, the V gene TRBV4-2; weak D call: TRBD1 (5 bases). V was shortened by 1 base and J by 7 bases, with 16 bases between the two germline ends. CDR3 length: 15 amino acids. Germline-derived CDR1 and CDR2 are LGHNA and YNFKEQ. CDR3 sequence: CASSQGMQQARGYTF. The CDR3 DNA reads TGTGCCAGCAGCCAAGGGATGCAACAGGCTCGTGGCTACACCTTC.

The chain carries TRBV6-1 and TRBJ1-5; maybe TRBD1 (5 bases). Germline V gene sequence: CDR1 MNHNS, CDR2 SASEGT. V lost 6 bases, J lost 0 bases, and 12 bases lay in between. CDR3 length: 15 residues. CDR3 in amino acids: CASRDQGNSNQPQHF. In DNA, the CDR3 is TGTGCCAGCAGGGACCAGGGAAATAGCAATCAGCCCCAGCATTTT.

This clone has a handful of counts. The CDR3 loop is CASSLVSDNYEQYF. In DNA form, the CDR3 reads TGCGCCAGCAGCTTGGTAAGTGACAACTACGAGCAGTACTTC. The chain links TRBV5-1 to TRBJ2-7, with D unresolved. The germline V gene has CDR1 SGHRS and CDR2 YFSETQ. The CDR3 runs to 14 residues. With 0 bases removed from V and 3 bases from J, the gap between germline ends came to 10 bases. Full variable domain (remainder filled in from reference TRBV5-1 and TRBJ2-7): KAGVTQTPRYLIKTRGQQVTLSCSPISGHRSVSWYQQTPGQGLQFLFEYFSETQRNKGNFPGRFSGRQFSNSRSEMNVSTLELGDSALYLCASSLVSDNYEQYFGPGTRLTVT.

The chain has TRBV6-4 and TRBJ2-1; possible D gene TRBD1, 6 bases. V was shortened by 6 bases and J by 8 bases, with 14 bases between the two germline ends. This CDR3 is built from 13 residues. CDR1 MRHNA and CDR2 SNTAGT come from the germline V gene. The CDR3 loop reads CASSSTGFDEQFF. The CDR3 DNA reads as TGTGCCAGCAGCTCCACAGGGTTCGATGAGCAGTTCTTC.

This clone was detected only once. V gene TRBV6-1 combines with J gene TRBJ2-3; tentatively, D is TRBD2 (6 bases). The germline V gene encodes CDR1 MNHNS and CDR2 SASEGT. The V end lost 4 bases, the J end lost 2 bases, and 13 bases lay between the germline ends. The length of the CDR3 is 15 residues. The CDR3 is CASSGGGTYTDTQYF. As DNA, the CDR3 is TGTGCCAGCAGTGGGGGCGGGACCTACACAGATACGCAGTATTTT.

The rearrangement joins TRBV19 to TRBJ2-2; tentatively, D is TRBD1 (7 bases). From germline, CDR1 is LNHDA and CDR2 SQIVND (reference sequence). The CDR3 contains 14 residues. V was clipped by 7 bases and J by 5 bases, with 14 bases between them. Written as DNA, the CDR3 is TGTGCCAGTATCCGGACAGGAGGGACCGGGGAGCTGTTTTTT. This codes for CASIRTGGTGELFF.

The chain links TRBV6-1 to TRBJ2-1; TRBD2 is a possible D gene (5 bases). The CDR3 has 14 residues. Germline CDR1 reads MNHNS; CDR2 reads SASEGT. Trimming cost V 7 bases and J 3 bases, with 13 bases left between them. CDR3 nucleotide sequence: TGTGCCAGCACTCTAGAGCGGAGCTACAATGAGCAGTTCTTC. It translates to CASTLERSYNEQFF.

The chain carries TRBV2 and TRBJ1-4; TRBD1 is a possible D gene (6 bases). Trimming stripped 6 bases from V and 1 base from J, with 9 bases between. This CDR3 spans 14 amino acids. Germline loops: CDR1 SNHLY, CDR2 FYNNEI. In DNA, the CDR3 is TGTGCCAGCAGACCAGGGGTAACTAATGAAAAACTGTTTTTT. It encodes CASRPGVTNEKLFF.

This chain connects TRBV28 to TRBJ1-1; no definite D call. CDR3 length: 11 amino acids. CDR1 MDHEN and CDR2 SYDVKM come from the germline V gene. The CDR3 reads CAIFSNTEAFF. Written as DNA, the CDR3 is TGTGCAATCTTTTCGAACACTGAAGCTTTCTTT.

V gene TRBV10-2 combines with J gene TRBJ2-3, with a tentative D call TRBD1 (6 bases). CDR1 and CDR2 (germline): WSHSY, SAAADI. This CDR3 has 16 residues. V dropped 7 bases and J dropped 2 bases, with 19 bases sitting between them. Here the CDR3 DNA reads TGCGCCAGCATTGACCCCGGGACGGGACACACAGATACGCAGTATTTT. Its protein is CASIDPGTGHTDTQYF.

This chain uses TRBV5-1 with TRBJ2-1, with 11 bases fitting TRBD2. Germline CDR1 SGHRS, CDR2 YFSETQ. The CDR3 sequence is 14 residues long. The ends lost 4 bases at V and 7 bases at J; junction bases unmatched: 4. CDR3 in DNA: TGCGCCAGCAGCCCGGGACTAGCGGTGAATGAGCAGTTCTTC. Encoded protein: CASSPGLAVNEQFF. Variable domain in full (rest from reference TRBV5-1 and TRBJ2-1): KAGVTQTPRYLIKTRGQQVTLSCSPISGHRSVSWYQQTPGQGLQFLFEYFSETQRNKGNFPGRFSGRQFSNSRSEMNVSTLELGDSALYLCASSPGLAVNEQFFGPGTRLTVL.

The chain links TRBV2 to TRBJ1-2, with D hard to call. V was pared by 1 base and J by 5 bases, with 5 bases between. Germline CDR1 is SNHLY and CDR2 is FYNNEI. The CDR3 contains 12 residues. Here the CDR3 DNA reads TGTGCCAGCAGTGAAGGGGCTTATGGCTACACCTTC. Amino acids: CASSEGAYGYTF.

This clone was seen at least ten times. The chain couples TRBV19 to TRBJ1-1, with 9 bases identical to TRBD1. The ends lost 1 base at V and 6 bases at J; junction bases unmatched: 6. The CDR3 has 15 amino acids. Germline V lookup: CDR1 LNHDA, CDR2 SQIVND (reference sequence). This CDR3 reads CASSIGWDREAEAFF. The CDR3 nucleotides are TGTGCCAGTAGTATAGGTTGGGACAGGGAAGCTGAAGCTTTCTTT.

The chain couples TRBV2 to TRBJ2-5; 8 bases line up with TRBD2. CDR1 is SNHLY, CDR2 FYNNEI, per germline. The CDR3 totals 15 residues. The J segment lost 4 bases and the V segment lost 6 bases, leaving 10 bases of the junction unmatched. As DNA, the CDR3 is TGTGCCAGCAGGGTGGGCGGGAGGACGGGAGAGACCCAGTACTTC. Its protein is CASRVGGRTGETQYF.

This sequence joins TRBV4-1 and TRBJ2-7; TRBD1 might be the D (7 bases). Germline loops: CDR1 MGHRA, CDR2 YSYEKL. CDR3 length: 17 residues. V was pared by 0 bases and J by 4 bases, with 19 bases between. The CDR3 coding sequence is TGCGCCAGCAGCCAAGATTGGAGGGGGCCATTACTATACGAGCAGTACTTC. Translation gives CASSQDWRGPLLYEQYF.

The chain links TRBV5-4 to TRBJ1-6, with 12 nucleotides matching TRBD1. The CDR3 loop spans 16 amino acids. The germline V gene encodes CDR1 SGHNT and CDR2 YYREEE (reference sequence). With 6 bases clipped from V and 6 bases from J, the junction kept 7 bases outside the gene matches. CDR3 amino acids: CASTPGQGASNSPLHF. In DNA, the CDR3 is TGTGCCAGCACCCCGGGACAGGGGGCCAGTAATTCACCCCTCCACTTT.

The chain combines TRBV28 with TRBJ1-2; 8 nucleotides agree with TRBD1. The germline CDR1 and CDR2 sequences are MDHEN and SYDVKM. The CDR3 length is 13 residues. V lost 4 bases, J lost 6 bases, and 4 bases stayed unmatched. The CDR3 DNA follows: TGTGCCAGCAGTTCAGGGGGCGTGAATGGCTACACCTTC. It encodes CASSSGGVNGYTF.

V gene TRBV11-3 combines with J gene TRBJ1-5, with 9 bases matching TRBD1. Germline values: CDR1 SGHNT, CDR2 YENEEA. The length of the CDR3 is 16 residues. The trim removed 6 bases at V and 6 bases at J, leaving 12 bases unmatched. The CDR3 DNA sequence: TGTGCCAGCAGTTTATCCGGGACAGGGCATTTTCAGCCCCAGCATTTT. Amino acid sequence: CASSLSGTGHFQPQHF.

Only one count was recorded for this clone. The gene calls are TRBV9 and TRBJ2-1, with 7 bases aligning to TRBD2. CDR3 size: 15 residues. The V gene's germline CDR1 is SGDLS and CDR2 YYNGEE. The trim removed 0 bases at V and 8 bases at J, leaving 8 bases unmatched. The CDR3 DNA reads TGTGCCAGCAGCGTAGAGGGTATGGCGGGAGATGAGCAGTTCTTC. Translation gives CASSVEGMAGDEQFF.